The 8 T cell receptor beta chains in this list originate from one sample, sequenced in a study of cytomegalovirus exposure and HLA in healthy donors. The PCR used 60 Vbeta and 13 Jbeta primers. Repertoires were generated with immunoSEQ multiplex PCR, while TCRdb's copy carries only in-frame clones and drops some. The table includes 150,000 to 250,000 clones, 70% to 80% detected once. The sequencing sample was made of PBMCs. Source of these receptors: a girl aged 5 to 17 in good health and CMV-seropositive.

The rearrangement uses TRBV6-5 and TRBJ1-2; 8 nucleotides align to TRBD1. Trimming removed 4 bases from V and 8 bases from J; junction bases left unmatched: 6. The CDR3 extends over 13 amino acids. The germline V gene has CDR1 MNHEY and CDR2 SVGAGI. The CDR3 bases are TGTGCCAGCAGTTCCCTAGACAGGGGAGGCTACACCTTC. Amino acids: CASSSLDRGGYTF.

The V gene is TRBV4-3, the J gene TRBJ1-3; no definite D call. The germline CDR1 and CDR2 sequences are LGHNA and YSLEER. V lost 1 base and J lost 0, with 13 bases in between. This CDR3 has 17 amino acids. CDR3 sequence (DNA): TGCGCCAGCAGCCAAGGAGAGGGTCCAAACTCTGGAAACACCATATATTTT. Translating it yields CASSQGEGPNSGNTIYF.

A single count supports this clone. This sequence joins TRBV5-6 and TRBJ2-1, with D tentatively TRBD1 (6 bases). CDR1 is SGHDT and CDR2 is YYEEEE in the germline V gene. Trimming pared 4 bases from V and 7 bases from J, leaving 18 bases between. The CDR3 loop spans 15 amino acids. CDR3 sequence: CASSPSRDKFNEQFF. Here the CDR3 DNA reads TGTGCCAGCAGCCCCTCCCGGGACAAATTTAATGAGCAGTTCTTC.

V gene TRBV6-1 combines with J gene TRBJ2-7; 7 bases match TRBD1. Trimming at V came to 3 bases and at J to 1 base, leaving 9 bases not matched to a gene. Germline loops: CDR1 MNHNS, CDR2 SASEGT. The CDR3 loop spans 16 amino acids. This CDR3 is CASSDLQGTSSYEQYF. CDR3 bases: TGTGCCAGCAGTGACCTACAGGGGACGAGTTCCTACGAGCAGTACTTC.

This chain links TRBV7-2 with TRBJ2-1, with D perhaps TRBD1 (6 bases). CDR3 length: 14 amino acids. Deletions cut 4 bases from V and 8 bases from J, with 15 bases between. Germline V gives CDR1 SGHTA, CDR2 FQGNSA. CDR3: CASSSPTGRDEQFF. As DNA, the CDR3 is TGTGCCAGCAGCTCACCTACAGGGCGGGATGAGCAGTTCTTC.

The genes are TRBV10-3 and TRBJ1-5, with TRBD1 as a possible D gene (6 bases). Germline V gene data show CDR1 as ENHRY and CDR2 as SYGVKD. This CDR3 region has 16 residues. V was shortened by 1 base and J by 1 base, with 11 bases between the two germline ends. The CDR3: CAISELGGRSNQPQHF. The CDR3, as DNA: TGTGCCATCAGTGAGTTGGGGGGGCGAAGCAATCAGCCCCAGCATTTT.

This clone was picked up a small number of times. This sequence joins TRBV11-3 and TRBJ1-1; D might be TRBD1 (6 bases). V lost 4 bases, J lost 0 bases, and 9 bases lay in between. The CDR3 has 14 amino acids. From germline, CDR1 is SGHNT and CDR2 YENEEA. The CDR3 coding sequence is TGTGCCAGCAGCTCGCAGGGGTTGAACACTGAAGCTTTCTTT. This sequence encodes CASSSQGLNTEAFF.

The chain links TRBV6-1 to TRBJ1-2, with 9 bases aligning to TRBD1. CDR3 length equals 14 residues. CDR1 and CDR2 from the germline V gene are MNHNS and SASEGT. V shed 3 bases and J 4 bases; nucleotides not matched to a gene: 3. The CDR3 is CASSEGTGSYGYTF. The CDR3 DNA sequence: TGTGCCAGCAGTGAGGGGACAGGGAGCTATGGCTACACCTTC.